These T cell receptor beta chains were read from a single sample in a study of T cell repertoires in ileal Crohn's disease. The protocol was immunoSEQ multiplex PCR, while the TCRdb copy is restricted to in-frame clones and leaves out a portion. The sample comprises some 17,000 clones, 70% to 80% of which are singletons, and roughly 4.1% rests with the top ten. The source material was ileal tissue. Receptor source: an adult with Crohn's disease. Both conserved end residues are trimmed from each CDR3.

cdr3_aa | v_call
ASSLRLGTGVETQY | TRBV7-9
ASSLSGQGIGELF | TRBV28
ASSIGRQGDRYGYT | TRBV19
ASSVGDRGGVDTQY | TRBV9
ASSPIYGGGSYNEQF | TRBV5-6
ASSLEGGQNEQF | TRBV27
ASGLAGSSYNEQF | TRBV5-1
ASTDTYEQY | TRBV6-5
ASSLQGNYGYT | TRBV5-4
ASSLTSQPRDTQY | TRBV5-1
ASSPIVSAGTLAITDTQY | TRBV28
ASSVVGSEDEQF | TRBV9
ASSNRDTLSGANVLT | TRBV7-3
ASSPGDYHTQY | TRBV6-5
ASGGGGTAYEQY | TRBV6-5
ASSLGNQETQY | TRBV11-2
ASSVGWGATYEQY | TRBV9
ASSLYRALYNEQF | TRBV5-6
ASSMTGEGDTQY | TRBV5-8
ASSDSGANVLT | TRBV6-4
ASSLPRGSSYEQY | TRBV28
ASSQVHRVGTEAF | TRBV4-3
ASGLSGNTIY | TRBV9
ASSTIGTSGAQY | TRBV27
ASWATGGTDTQY | TRBV6-1
ASSFWMAGKAYEQY | TRBV7-9
ASSGLAGGPKETQY | TRBV2
ASSSDQPQH | TRBV28
SSSGGAFASGYT | TRBV29-1
ASSLGTSGFYNEQF | TRBV7-3
ASSYMNTGELF | TRBV6-5
ASSLGQGAGNTIY | TRBV5-1
ASSLNAGGPGDEQF | TRBV27
ASSAGTIGEQY | TRBV5-1
ASRIIRDSYEQY | TRBV27
ASSISEDQPQH | TRBV19
SVAPRVGANYGYT | TRBV29-1
ASRRCQGKNTGELF | TRBV12-2
ASSPERASTYEQY | TRBV28
ASSMGQGVGYEQY | TRBV19
ASSLASGGRTDTQY | TRBV5-6
ASSESRVGGYT | TRBV6-1
ASNPGQSSYEQY | TRBV23-1
ASSKPGVGVRTDTQY | TRBV21-1
ASSLRATSGNTIY | TRBV5-1
ASRSQSTNEKLF | TRBV6-5
ASSEFPGYGANVLT | TRBV10-2
ASSEAVQDEQY | TRBV6-1
ASSPRQGNEKLF | TRBV7-2
ASSLGGNTEAF | TRBV28
ASSSGQGNRNQPQH | TRBV18
ASSLGRGGRVETQY | TRBV19
ASSPDWGTEAF | TRBV4-1